This TCR beta chain was captured by sequencing in a study of OX40 agonist ivuxolimab in advanced cancers. About the study: Antecedent anti-PD-1, anti-PD-L1 or anti-CTLA-4 therapy was permissible, with about 40% having received some.

Clones were sequenced by immunoSEQ multiplex PCR, and TCRdb holds only the in-frame ones, with some missing. The sample carries 50,000 to 70,000 clones, over 75% recorded once. Only one count was recorded for this clone. Its antigen is still unknown. Study conclusions and caveats: At doses 0.1 to 3.0 mg/kg, CD4+ and CD8+ clones expanded.

Germline lookup yields CDR1 SGHAT and CDR2 FQNNGV. V gave up 6 bases and J gave up 0 bases, with 13 bases separating them. The length of the CDR3 is 15 residues. The TCR comes from an adult with an advanced solid tumor such as melanoma, head and neck, liver or kidney cancer. The source material was CD4+ or CD8+ T cells sorted from blood, sampled in a trial of the OX40 agonist ivuxolimab. J is TRBJ2-3 and V is TRBV11-2; possibly TRBD1 for D (5 bases). The CDR3 loop is CASRELTASTDTQYF. The DNA of the CDR3 is TGTGCCAGCAGGGAACTGACAGCTAGCACAGATACGCAGTATTTT.